This T cell receptor beta chain appears in the sequencing data of a study of T cells in Graves' hyperthyroidism and ophthalmopathy. Study conclusions and caveats: Blood also showed most of the thyroid clonotypes that were expanded above 0.001.

At least ten counts were recorded for this clonotype. What it recognizes is unknown. The V and J ends lost 2 bases and 10 bases, in that order; junction bases with no gene match: 4. The length of the CDR3 is 13 residues. Germline V CDR1 and CDR2: KGHDR, SFDVKD. RNA transcripts gave rise to amplified TCR beta CDR3 regions. The primer set for the first-round RT-PCR of the TCR CDR3 was HTBI. TCRdb independently ran MiXCR on the multiplex PCR reads; one entry per CDR3 protein. Of roughly 710,000 distinct CDR3 sequences listed, under 45% were seen once; the top ten hold roughly 30%. Specimen: blood. This sequence joins TRBV24-1 and TRBJ1-1; TRBD1 agrees at 9 bases. This receptor was identified in a woman aged 35 to 49 with Graves' hyperthyroidism. The DNA for the CDR3 is TGTGCCACCAGTGATTCCGGGACAGGGTTAGCTTTCTTT. Its translation is CATSDSGTGLAFF.